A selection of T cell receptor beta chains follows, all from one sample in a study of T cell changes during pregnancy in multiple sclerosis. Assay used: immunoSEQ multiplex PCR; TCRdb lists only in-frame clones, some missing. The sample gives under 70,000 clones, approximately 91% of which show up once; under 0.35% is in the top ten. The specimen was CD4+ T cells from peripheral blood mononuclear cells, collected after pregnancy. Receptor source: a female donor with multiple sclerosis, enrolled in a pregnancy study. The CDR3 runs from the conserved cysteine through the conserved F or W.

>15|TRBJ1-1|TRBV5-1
CASSPRQGANTEAFF
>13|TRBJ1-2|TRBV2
CASSERQGHGYTF
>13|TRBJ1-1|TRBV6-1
CASSENRDTEAFF
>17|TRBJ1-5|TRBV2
CASSELSPMTGDRPQHF
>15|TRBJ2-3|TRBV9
CASSHSQGGEDTQYF
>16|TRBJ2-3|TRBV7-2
CASSLGAVTRADTQYF
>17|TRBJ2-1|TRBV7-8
CASSSRLAGAVGLEQFF
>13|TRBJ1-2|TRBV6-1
CASSDDRYYGYTF
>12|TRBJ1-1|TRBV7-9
CASSLPGVEAFF
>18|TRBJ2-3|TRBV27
CASALTPGASGRTDTQYF
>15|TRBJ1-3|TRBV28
CASSLYGQDGNTIYF
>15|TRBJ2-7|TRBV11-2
CASSLDLSGLYEQYF
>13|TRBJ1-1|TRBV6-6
CASSRQDMDPTFF
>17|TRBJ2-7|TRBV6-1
CASSEGRLFTRTYEQYF
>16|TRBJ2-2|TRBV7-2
CASSLLGTANTGELFF
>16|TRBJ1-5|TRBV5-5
CASSSGQGASNQPQHF
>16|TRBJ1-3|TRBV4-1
CASSSPGTGKGNTIYF
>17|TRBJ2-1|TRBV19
CASSIGGPRQGYSEQFF
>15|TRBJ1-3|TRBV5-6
CASSLVGRSGNTIYF
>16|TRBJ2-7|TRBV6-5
CASSSAPLGGAYEQYF
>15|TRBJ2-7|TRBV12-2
CASRNRDSPAYEQYF
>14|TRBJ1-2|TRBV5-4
CASSLIGRVDGYTF
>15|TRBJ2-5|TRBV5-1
CASSLAQGGLETQYF
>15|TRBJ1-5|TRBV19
CASRFSGRSNQPQHF
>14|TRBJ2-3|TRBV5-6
CASSLGLATDTQYF
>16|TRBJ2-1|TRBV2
CASIIRLASPDNEQFF
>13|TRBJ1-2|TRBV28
CASSLQAGYGYTF
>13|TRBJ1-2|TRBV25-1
CASSEYANYGYTF
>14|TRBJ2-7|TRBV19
CASSIDLRDYEQYF
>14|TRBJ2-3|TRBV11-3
CASSLGRSTDTQYF
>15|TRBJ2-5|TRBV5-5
CASSGSRQGRETQYF
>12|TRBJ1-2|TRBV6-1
CASSATDYGYTF
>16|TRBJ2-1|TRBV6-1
CASSEFLAGAYNEQFF
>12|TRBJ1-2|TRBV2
CASCRDSYGYTF
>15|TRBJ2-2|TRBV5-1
CASSVRQGQGGELFF
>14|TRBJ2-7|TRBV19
CASSPRGSGYEQYF
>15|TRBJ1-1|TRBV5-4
CASSFSVGQSLEAFF
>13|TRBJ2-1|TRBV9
CASSGATYNEQFF
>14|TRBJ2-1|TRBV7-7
CASSPSGGAFEQFF
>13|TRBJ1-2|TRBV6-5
CASSYLTGGGYTF
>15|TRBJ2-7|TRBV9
CASSVGVGGPYEQYF